The T cell receptor (beta chain) under discussion was sequenced for a study of response to subunit inactivated influenza vaccine. This clonotype was seen more than once but under ten times. Its target is not known. Via MiXCR, TCRdb re-called the RT-PCR reads, giving one row per CDR3 protein. The sample includes a few hundred thousand distinct CDR3 sequences, about 15% of them seen just once. Study-wide findings and caveats: That few new T cells are recruited by each seasonal influenza vaccination was the authors' suggestion.

The CDR3 extends over 15 amino acids. Germline CDR1 is SGHRS and CDR2 is YFSETQ. Trimming left V 4 bases short and J 0 bases short, with 11 bases between. The chain couples TRBV5-1 to TRBJ1-3; D unresolved. The origin of this receptor is a man between 45 and 60 years old who received an inactivated influenza vaccine. This specimen was PBMCs from blood, taken 11 to 12 days after vaccination. The CDR3 nucleotides read TGCGCCAGCAGCCGCGCCGAATACTCTGGAAACACCATATATTTT. Translation: CASSRAEYSGNTIYF.